This entry lists 13 T cell receptor beta chains sequenced from one sample in a study of blood T cell repertoires in COVID-19. Libraries were prepared by immunoSEQ multiplex PCR; TCRdb keeps only in-frame clonotypes and omits some of them. Here the sample spans 250,000 to 300,000 clones, approximately 86% being singletons. The sequencing sample was made of peripheral blood. The receptors here all came from a man younger than 40 with active or convalescent COVID-19.

The chain uses TRBV4-1 and TRBJ1-5; perhaps TRBD1 as D (6 bases). V was cut by 1 base and J by 1 base, with 14 bases left in between. This CDR3 is 17 amino acids long. From germline, CDR1 is MGHRA and CDR2 YSYEKL. This chain's CDR3 is CASSQGFGRGSNQPQHF. The CDR3 DNA sequence: TGCGCCAGCAGCCAAGGCTTTGGCAGGGGAAGCAATCAGCCCCAGCATTTT.

This clone was recorded a few times. The chain is built from TRBV30 and TRBJ1-1; TRBD1 matches at 12 bases. Trimming took 0 bases from V and 11 from J; bases not matched to a gene: 4. Germline V gene lookup returns CDR1 GTSNPN and CDR2 SVGIG (reference sequence). The CDR3 consists of 13 residues. CDR3 residues: CAWSVGTGGLAFF. Here the CDR3 DNA reads TGTGCCTGGAGTGTCGGGACAGGGGGCCTGGCTTTCTTT.

The chain links TRBV3-1 (or the pseudogene TRBV3-2) to TRBJ2-6; TRBD2 matches at 10 bases. V dropped 5 bases and J dropped 1; count of bases not matched to a gene: 5. The CDR3 loop spans 17 amino acids. Germline V gene data show CDR1 as LGHDT and CDR2 as YNNKEL (reference sequence). The CDR3 loop is CASSVSGGASGANVLTF. The CDR3 coding sequence is TGTGCCAGCAGCGTAAGCGGGGGGGCTTCTGGGGCCAACGTCCTGACTTTC.

This chain links TRBV12-3 or TRBV12-4 with TRBJ1-2; the D is unclear. The CDR3 length is 13 residues. Deletions cut 5 bases from V and 1 base from J, with 8 bases between. The CDR3 nucleotides are TGTGCCAGCAGTGTAACAGATAACTATGGCTACACCTTC. Translated, it gives CASSVTDNYGYTF.

The chain couples TRBV2 to TRBJ1-4; TRBD1 is a possible D gene (5 bases). V was cut by 6 bases and J by 2 bases, with 10 bases left in between. Per the germline V gene, CDR1 is SNHLY and CDR2 is FYNNEI. The length of the CDR3 is 14 residues. CDR3 in amino acids: CASRTDVTNEKLFF. The CDR3 bases are TGTGCCAGCAGGACAGATGTGACTAATGAAAAACTGTTTTTT.

The chain has TRBV5-8 and TRBJ1-1; maybe TRBD1 (6 bases). This CDR3 is 14 amino acids long. From germline, CDR1 is SGHTS and CDR2 YDEGEE. The V and J ends lost 4 bases and 1 base respectively, with 11 bases between them. CDR3 nucleotides: TGTGCCAGCAGCCCCGGACAGAAGAACACTGAAGCTTTCTTT. Amino acids: CASSPGQKNTEAFF.

The chain links TRBV29-1 to TRBJ2-7, with D possibly being TRBD1 (7 bases). This CDR3 is 15 amino acids long. Trimming pared 0 bases from V and 6 bases from J, leaving 18 bases between. Germline V gene sequence: CDR1 SQVTM, CDR2 ANQGSEA. This CDR3 is CSVEEKFARGVEQYF. The CDR3 nucleotides read TGCAGCGTTGAAGAAAAATTTGCCAGGGGGGTCGAGCAGTACTTC.

The chain employs TRBV6-6 and TRBJ1-5; D remains unclear. The CDR3 runs 12 residues. Germline V CDR1 and CDR2: MNHNY, SVGAGI (reference sequence). Trimming removed 7 bases from V and 1 base from J, with 5 bases in between. The CDR3 reads CASTSSNQPQHF. The CDR3 DNA reads TGTGCCAGCACGTCCAGCAATCAGCCCCAGCATTTT.

The chain uses TRBV4-1 and TRBJ2-7; 10 positions match TRBD2. V trimming: 2 bases; J trimming: 4 bases; junction bases outside the gene matches: 2. CDR3 length equals 14 residues. CDR1 is MGHRA and CDR2 is YSYEKL in the germline V gene. CDR3 sequence reads: CASSQLAGEYEQYF. The CDR3 DNA is TGCGCCAGCAGCCAACTAGCGGGGGAGTACGAGCAGTACTTC.

This chain links TRBV10-2 with TRBJ2-4; 8 nucleotides line up with TRBD1. The CDR3 sequence is 15 residues long. V shed 3 bases, J shed 7 bases, and the junction held 8 bases outside the gene matches. From germline, CDR1 is WSHSY and CDR2 SAAADI. The DNA for the CDR3 is TGCGCCAGCAGTGAAAACAGGGGGAAGGGGAACATTCAGTACTTC. It encodes CASSENRGKGNIQYF.

The chain uses TRBV2 and TRBJ1-5; TRBD1 matches 7 bases. The CDR3 length is 15 residues. Trimming cost V 5 bases and J 3 bases; bases outside gene matches: 7. CDR1 and CDR2 (germline): SNHLY, FYNNEI. The DNA for the CDR3 is TGTGCCAGCAGTCCGACAGGGAGTGACAATCAGCCCCAGCATTTT. It specifies CASSPTGSDNQPQHF.

The V and J genes are TRBV6-4 and TRBJ1-1, with a tentative D call TRBD1 (5 bases). CDR3 length equals 15 residues. V was shortened by 5 bases and J by 4 bases, with 17 bases between the two germline ends. Germline CDR1 and CDR2: MRHNA and SNTAGT. The CDR3 nucleotides are TGTGCCAGCAGTCCCACGGGGGGTGGTGGCACTGAAGCTTTCTTT. This codes for CASSPTGGGGTEAFF.

The V gene is TRBV4-3, the J gene TRBJ1-2, with D unresolved. Germline V gives CDR1 LGHNA, CDR2 YSLEER. Trimming left V 4 bases short and J 0 bases short, with 12 bases between. CDR3 length: 15 amino acids. In nucleotides, the CDR3 is TGCGCCAGCAGCCCGAGTGCGGTGACTAACTATGGCTACACCTTC. It translates to CASSPSAVTNYGYTF.